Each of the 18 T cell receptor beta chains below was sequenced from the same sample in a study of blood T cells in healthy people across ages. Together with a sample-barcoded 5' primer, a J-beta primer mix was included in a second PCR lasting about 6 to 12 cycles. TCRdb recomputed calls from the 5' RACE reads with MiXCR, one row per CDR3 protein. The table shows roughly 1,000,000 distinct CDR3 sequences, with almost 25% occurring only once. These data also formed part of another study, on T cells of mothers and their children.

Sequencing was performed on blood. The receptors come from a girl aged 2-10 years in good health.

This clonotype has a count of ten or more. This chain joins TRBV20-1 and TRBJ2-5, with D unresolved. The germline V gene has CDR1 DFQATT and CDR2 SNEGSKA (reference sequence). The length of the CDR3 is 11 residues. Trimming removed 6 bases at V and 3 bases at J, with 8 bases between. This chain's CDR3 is CSAGPKETQYF. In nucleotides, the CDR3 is TGCAGTGCCGGACCGAAAGAGACCCAGTACTTC.

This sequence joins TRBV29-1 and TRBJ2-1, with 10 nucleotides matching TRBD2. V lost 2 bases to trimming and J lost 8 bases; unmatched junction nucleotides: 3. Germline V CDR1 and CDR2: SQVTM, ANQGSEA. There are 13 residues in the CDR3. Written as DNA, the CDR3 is TGCAGCGTTGAAACTAGCGGGAAGGATGAGCAGTTCTTC. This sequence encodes CSVETSGKDEQFF.

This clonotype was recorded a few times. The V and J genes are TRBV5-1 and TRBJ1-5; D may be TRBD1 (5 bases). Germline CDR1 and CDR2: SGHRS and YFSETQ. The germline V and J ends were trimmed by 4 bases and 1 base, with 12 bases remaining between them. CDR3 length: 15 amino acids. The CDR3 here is CASSLDQGSNQPQHF. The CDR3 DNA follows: TGCGCCAGCAGCCTCGACCAGGGAAGCAATCAGCCCCAGCATTTT.

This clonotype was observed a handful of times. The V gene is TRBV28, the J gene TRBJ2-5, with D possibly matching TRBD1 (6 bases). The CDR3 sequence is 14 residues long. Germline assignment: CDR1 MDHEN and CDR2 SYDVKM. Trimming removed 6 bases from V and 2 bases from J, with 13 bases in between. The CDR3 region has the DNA TGTGCCAGCAGCCCAACGACAGGTCAAGAGACCCAGTACTTC. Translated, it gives CASSPTTGQETQYF.

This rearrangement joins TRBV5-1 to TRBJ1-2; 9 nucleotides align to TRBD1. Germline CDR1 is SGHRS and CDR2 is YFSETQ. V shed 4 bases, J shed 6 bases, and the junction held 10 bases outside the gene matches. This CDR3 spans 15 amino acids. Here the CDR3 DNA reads TGCGCCAGCAGCCTTGGGGACAGGGAGGTTGATGGCTACACCTTC. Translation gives CASSLGDREVDGYTF.

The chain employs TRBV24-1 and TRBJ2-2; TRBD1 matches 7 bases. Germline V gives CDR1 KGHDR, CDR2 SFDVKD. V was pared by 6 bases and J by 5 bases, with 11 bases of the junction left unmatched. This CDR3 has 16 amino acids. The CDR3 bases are TGTGCCACCAGTTCCAACCGGGACAGCTTAACCGGGGAGCTGTTTTTT. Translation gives CATSSNRDSLTGELFF.

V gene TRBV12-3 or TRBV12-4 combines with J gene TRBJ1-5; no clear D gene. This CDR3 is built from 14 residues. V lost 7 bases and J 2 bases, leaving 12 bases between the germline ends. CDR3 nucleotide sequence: TGTGCCAGCACCATAGGATACGGCAATCAGCCCCAGCATTTT. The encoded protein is CASTIGYGNQPQHF.

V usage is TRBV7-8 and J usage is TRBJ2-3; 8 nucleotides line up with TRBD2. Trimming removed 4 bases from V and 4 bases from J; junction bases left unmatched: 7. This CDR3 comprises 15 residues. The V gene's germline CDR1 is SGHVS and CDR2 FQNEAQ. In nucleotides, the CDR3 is TGTGCCAGCAGCTCTCTCTCGGGGGGGCCAGATACGCAGTATTTT. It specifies CASSSLSGGPDTQYF.

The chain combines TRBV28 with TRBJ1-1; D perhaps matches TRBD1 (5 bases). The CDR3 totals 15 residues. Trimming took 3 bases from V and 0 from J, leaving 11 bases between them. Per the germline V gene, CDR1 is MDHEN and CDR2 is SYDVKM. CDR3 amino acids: CASSLTGLLNTEAFF. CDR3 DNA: TGTGCCAGCAGTTTGACGGGGCTCCTGAACACTGAAGCTTTCTTT.

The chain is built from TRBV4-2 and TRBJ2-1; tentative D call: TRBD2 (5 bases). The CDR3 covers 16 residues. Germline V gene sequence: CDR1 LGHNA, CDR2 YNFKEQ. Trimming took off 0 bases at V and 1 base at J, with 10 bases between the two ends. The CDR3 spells CASSQDGSSSYNEQFF. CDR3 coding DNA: TGTGCCAGCAGCCAAGATGGGAGCTCTTCCTACAATGAGCAGTTCTTC.

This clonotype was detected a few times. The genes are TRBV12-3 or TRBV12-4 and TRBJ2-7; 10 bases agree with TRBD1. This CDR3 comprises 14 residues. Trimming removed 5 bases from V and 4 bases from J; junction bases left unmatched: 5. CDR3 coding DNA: TGTGCCAGCAGTGACAGGGGGCTTGGTTACGAGCAGTACTTC. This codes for CASSDRGLGYEQYF.

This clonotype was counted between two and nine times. The CDR3 is CASTTGVAKNIQYF. The CDR3 DNA is TGTGCCAGCACCACAGGGGTAGCCAAAAACATTCAGTACTTC. This chain joins TRBV13 and TRBJ2-4; 7 bases are a match to TRBD1. The CDR3 runs 14 residues. Looked up from germline, CDR1 is PRHDT and CDR2 is FYEKMQ (reference sequence). J lost 0 bases, V lost 7 bases, and 3 bases had no gene match.

The CDR3 is CASSFLDRNQPQHF. In nucleotides, the CDR3 is TGTGCCAGCAGCTTTTTGGACAGAAATCAGCCCCAGCATTTT. This chain connects TRBV7-2 to TRBJ1-5, with D maybe TRBD1 (6 bases). The V end was cut by 3 bases, the J end by 4 bases, with 10 bases between. This CDR3 spans 14 amino acids. CDR1 is SGHTA, CDR2 FQGNSA, per germline.

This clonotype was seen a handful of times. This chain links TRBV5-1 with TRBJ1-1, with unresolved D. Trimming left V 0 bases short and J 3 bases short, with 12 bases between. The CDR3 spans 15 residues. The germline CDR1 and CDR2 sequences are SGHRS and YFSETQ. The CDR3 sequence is CASSLASRGDTEAFF. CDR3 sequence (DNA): TGCGCCAGCAGCTTGGCGTCGCGTGGGGACACTGAAGCTTTCTTT. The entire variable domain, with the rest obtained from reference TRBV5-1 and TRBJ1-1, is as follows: KAGVTQTPRYLIKTRGQQVTLSCSPISGHRSVSWYQQTPGQGLQFLFEYFSETQRNKGNFPGRFSGRQFSNSRSEMNVSTLELGDSALYLCASSLASRGDTEAFFGQGTRLTVV.

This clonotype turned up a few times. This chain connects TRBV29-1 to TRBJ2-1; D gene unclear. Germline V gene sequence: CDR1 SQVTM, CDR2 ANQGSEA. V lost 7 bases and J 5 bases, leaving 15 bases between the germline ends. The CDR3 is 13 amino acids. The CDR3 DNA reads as TGCAGCGGAGCAAGTAGGTTAGACAATGAGCAGTTCTTC. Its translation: CSGASRLDNEQFF.

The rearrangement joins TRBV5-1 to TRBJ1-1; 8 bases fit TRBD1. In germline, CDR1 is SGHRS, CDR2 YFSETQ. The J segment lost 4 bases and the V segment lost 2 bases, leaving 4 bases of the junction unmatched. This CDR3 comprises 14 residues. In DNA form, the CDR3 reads TGCGCCAGCAGCTTACGACAGGGGTTCACTGAAGCTTTCTTT. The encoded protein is CASSLRQGFTEAFF.

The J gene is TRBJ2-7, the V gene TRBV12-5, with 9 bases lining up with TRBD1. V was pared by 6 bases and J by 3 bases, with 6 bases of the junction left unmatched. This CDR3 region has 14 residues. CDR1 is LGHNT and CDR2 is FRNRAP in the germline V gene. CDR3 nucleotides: TGTGCTAGTGGGAAGGGACAGGGAGGCTACGAGCAGTACTTC. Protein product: CASGKGQGGYEQYF. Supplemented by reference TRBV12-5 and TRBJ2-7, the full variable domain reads DARVTQTPRHKVTEMGQEVTMRCQPILGHNTVFWYRQTMMQGLELLAYFRNRAPLDDSGMPKDRFSAEMPDATLATLKIQPSEPRDSAVYFCASGKGQGGYEQYFGPGTRLTVT.

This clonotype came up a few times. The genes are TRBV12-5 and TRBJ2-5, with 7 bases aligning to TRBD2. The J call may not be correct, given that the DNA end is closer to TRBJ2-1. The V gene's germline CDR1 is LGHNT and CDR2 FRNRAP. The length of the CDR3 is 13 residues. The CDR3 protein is CASGLGDREAQFF. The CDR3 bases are TGTGCTAGTGGTTTGGGGGACCGGGAGGCGCAGTTCTTC.